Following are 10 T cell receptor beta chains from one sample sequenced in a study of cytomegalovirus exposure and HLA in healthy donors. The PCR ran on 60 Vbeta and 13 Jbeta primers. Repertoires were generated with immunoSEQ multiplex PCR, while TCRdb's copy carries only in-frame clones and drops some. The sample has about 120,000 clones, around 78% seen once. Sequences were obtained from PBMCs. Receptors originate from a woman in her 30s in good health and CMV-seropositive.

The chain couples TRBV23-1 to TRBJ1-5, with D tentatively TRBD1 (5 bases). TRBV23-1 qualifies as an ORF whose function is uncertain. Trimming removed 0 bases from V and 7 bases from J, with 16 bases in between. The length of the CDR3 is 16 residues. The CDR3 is CASSQSAGRKFQPQHF. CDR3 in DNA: TGCGCCAGCAGTCAATCTGCGGGGCGTAAATTCCAGCCCCAGCATTTT.

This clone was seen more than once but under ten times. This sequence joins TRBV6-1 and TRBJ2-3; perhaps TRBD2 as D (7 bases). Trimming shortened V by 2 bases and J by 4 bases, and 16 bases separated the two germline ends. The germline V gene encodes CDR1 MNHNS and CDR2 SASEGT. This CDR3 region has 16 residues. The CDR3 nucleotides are TGTGCCAGCAGTGAAAGGGGGGGGGTTAGCCCAGATACGCAGTATTTT. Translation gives CASSERGGVSPDTQYF.

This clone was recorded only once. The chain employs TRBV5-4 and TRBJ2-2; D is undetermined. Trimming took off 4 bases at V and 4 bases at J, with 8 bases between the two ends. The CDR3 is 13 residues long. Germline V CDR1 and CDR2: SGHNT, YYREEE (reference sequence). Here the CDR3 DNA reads TGTGCCAGCAGCCAAGCCCGCACCGGGGAGCTGTTTTTT. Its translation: CASSQARTGELFF.

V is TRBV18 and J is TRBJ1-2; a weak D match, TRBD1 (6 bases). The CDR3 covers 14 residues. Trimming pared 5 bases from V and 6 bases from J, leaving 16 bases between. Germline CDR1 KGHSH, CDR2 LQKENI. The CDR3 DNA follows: TGTGCCAGCTCAATACCGGGTAACAGGGATGGCTACACCTTC. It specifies CASSIPGNRDGYTF.

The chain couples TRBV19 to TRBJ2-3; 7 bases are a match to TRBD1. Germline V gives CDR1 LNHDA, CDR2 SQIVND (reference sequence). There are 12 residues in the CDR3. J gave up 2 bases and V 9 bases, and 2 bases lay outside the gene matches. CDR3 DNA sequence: TGTGCCAGCAGGGGGATCACAGATACGCAGTATTTT. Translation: CASRGITDTQYF.

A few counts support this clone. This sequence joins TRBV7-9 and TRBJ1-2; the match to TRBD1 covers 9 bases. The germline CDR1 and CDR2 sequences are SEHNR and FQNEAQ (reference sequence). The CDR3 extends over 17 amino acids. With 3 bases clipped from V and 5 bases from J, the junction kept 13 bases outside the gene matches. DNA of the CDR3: TGTGCCAGCAGCTTTCAACCGTTAGGGGACAGGGTTTATGGCTACACCTTC. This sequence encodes CASSFQPLGDRVYGYTF. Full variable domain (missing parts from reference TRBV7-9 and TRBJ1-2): DTGVSQNPRHKITKRGQNVTFRCDPISEHNRLYWYRQTLGQGPEFLTYFQNEAQLEKSRLLSDRFSAERPKGSFSTLEIQRTEQGDSAMYLCASSFQPLGDRVYGYTFGSGTRLTVV.

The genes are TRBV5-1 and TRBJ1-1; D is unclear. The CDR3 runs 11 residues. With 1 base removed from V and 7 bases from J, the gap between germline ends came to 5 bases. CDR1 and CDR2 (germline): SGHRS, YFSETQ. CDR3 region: CASSLTGEAFF. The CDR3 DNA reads TGCGCCAGCAGCTTGACGGGTGAAGCTTTCTTT.

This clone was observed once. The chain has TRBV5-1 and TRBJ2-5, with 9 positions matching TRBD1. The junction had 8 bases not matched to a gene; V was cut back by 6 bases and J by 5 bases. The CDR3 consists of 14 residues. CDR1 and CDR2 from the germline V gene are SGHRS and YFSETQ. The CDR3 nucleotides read TGCGCCAGCATCCCGGGACAGGGAGGGGAGACCCAGTACTTC. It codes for CASIPGQGGETQYF. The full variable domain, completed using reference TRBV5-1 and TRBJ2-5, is KAGVTQTPRYLIKTRGQQVTLSCSPISGHRSVSWYQQTPGQGLQFLFEYFSETQRNKGNFPGRFSGRQFSNSRSEMNVSTLELGDSALYLCASIPGQGGETQYFGPGTRLLVL.

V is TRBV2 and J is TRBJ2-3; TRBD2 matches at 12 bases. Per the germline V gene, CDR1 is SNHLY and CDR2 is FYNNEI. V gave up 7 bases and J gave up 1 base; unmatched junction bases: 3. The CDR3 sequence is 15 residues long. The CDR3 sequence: CASKLAGGRTDTQYF. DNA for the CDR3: TGTGCCAGCAAACTAGCGGGGGGACGCACAGATACGCAGTATTTT. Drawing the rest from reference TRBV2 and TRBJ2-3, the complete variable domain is EPEVTQTPSHQVTQMGQEVILRCVPISNHLYFYWYRQILGQKVEFLVSFYNNEISEKSEIFDDQFSVERPDGSNFTLKIRSTKLEDSAMYFCASKLAGGRTDTQYFGPGTRLTVL.

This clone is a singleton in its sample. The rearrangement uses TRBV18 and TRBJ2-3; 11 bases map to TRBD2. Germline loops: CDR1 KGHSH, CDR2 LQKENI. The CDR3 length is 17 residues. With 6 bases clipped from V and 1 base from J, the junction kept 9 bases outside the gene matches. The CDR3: CASSAAGLAGGTDTQYF. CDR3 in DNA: TGTGCCAGCTCCGCGGCTGGACTAGCGGGTGGCACAGATACGCAGTATTTT.